This record covers a single T cell receptor beta chain. The antigen remains unidentified. The V and J ends lost 5 bases and 6 bases, in that order; junction bases with no gene match: 8. Germline assignment: CDR1 DFQATT and CDR2 SNEGSKA (reference sequence). CDR3 length equals 13 residues. Amplified regions were TCR beta CDR3 sequences from RNA transcripts. The HTBI primer set served for first-round RT-PCR of the TCR CDR3. TCRdb re-called the multiplex PCR reads with MiXCR, one entry per CDR3 protein. The sample lists about 500,000 distinct CDR3 sequences, approximately 49% occurring once. The entry originates in a study of T cells in Graves' hyperthyroidism and ophthalmopathy. Uncontrolled infection, other autoimmune disease, pregnancy and lactation each barred patients from inclusion. General study results and limits: Appearing also in blood were most of the thyroid clonotypes expanded above 0.001.

Specimen: peripheral blood or thyroid tissue (not recorded which). The source is an adult woman with Graves' disease, either hyperthyroidism or ophthalmopathy (not recorded which). The rearrangement uses TRBV20-1 and TRBJ2-7; 9 bases map to TRBD2. The CDR3, as DNA: TGCAGTGCTCCGGTTAGCGGGAGTGGCGAGCAGTACTTC. Residues: CSAPVSGSGEQYF.